This entry lists 28 T cell receptor beta chains sequenced from one sample in a study of early T cells in non-severe SARS-CoV-2 infection (dated by TCRdb to the early 2020s). The library was produced with 5' RACE. Instrument on record: NextSeq 500. TCRdb trimmed the raw reads at Q25, called clones with MiXCR and kept productive beta chains. Each CDR3 protein appears once, grouped with its most common genes and DNA. For this sample the table gives approximately 77,000 distinct CDR3 sequences, of which about 5% were detected only once. Clones ranked in the top ten supply around 7.3% of the sample. The sequencing used whole blood, collected at baseline. The receptors shown here come from an adult who was a healthcare worker with PCR-confirmed SARS-CoV-2 infection or an uninfected control (not recorded which).

The genes are TRBV6-2 or TRBV6-3 and TRBJ2-2; 8 bases align to TRBD2. Per germline, CDR1 MNHEY and CDR2 SVGEGT. The CDR3 has 18 residues. With V trimmed by 6 bases and J by 4 bases, 16 bases remained unmatched. The CDR3 sequence is CASSPGTRALRVTGELFF. The CDR3 DNA reads TGTGCCAGCAGCCCAGGGACTAGAGCCCTCAGGGTCACCGGGGAGCTGTTTTTT.

This clonotype was observed at least ten times. The chain has TRBV20-1 and TRBJ2-1, with D maybe TRBD1 (5 bases). Germline V gene data show CDR1 as DFQATT and CDR2 as SNEGSKA (reference sequence). V lost 5 bases and J 7 bases, leaving 24 bases between the germline ends. The CDR3 length is 16 residues. The CDR3 DNA follows: TGCAGTGCTGTCGACTGGGGCAGCGAACTAAGAAATGAGCAGTTCTTC. Translated: CSAVDWGSELRNEQFF.

The chain combines TRBV5-1 with TRBJ2-2; 8 positions agree with TRBD1. This CDR3 is 15 amino acids long. Germline CDR1 is SGHRS and CDR2 is YFSETQ. Unmatched junction bases numbered 4, after V lost 0 bases and J lost 6 bases. As DNA, the CDR3 is TGCGCCAGCAGCTTGGCAGGGGGCGCGTCCGGGGAGCTGTTTTTT. The encoded protein is CASSLAGGASGELFF.

The J gene is TRBJ1-5, the V gene TRBV4-1; perhaps TRBD1 as D (5 bases). Germline values: CDR1 MGHRA, CDR2 YSYEKL. V was shortened by 0 bases and J by 0 bases, with 9 bases between the two germline ends. The CDR3 covers 16 residues. The CDR3 DNA reads TGCGCCAGCAGCCAAGATGGGGGGTATAGCAATCAGCCCCAGCATTTT. Amino acids: CASSQDGGYSNQPQHF.

J is TRBJ2-1 and V is TRBV7-6; TRBD2 agrees at 7 bases. CDR3 length: 16 amino acids. With V trimmed by 3 bases and J by 6 bases, 11 bases remained unmatched. The germline gives CDR1 SGHVS, CDR2 FNYEAQ. The CDR3: CASSFDFGTNSNEQFF. DNA of the CDR3: TGTGCCAGCAGCTTTGATTTCGGGACTAACTCCAATGAGCAGTTCTTC.

This clonotype was recorded at least ten times. The V and J genes are TRBV7-2 and TRBJ2-2; D is possibly TRBD1 or TRBD2 (5 bases each). Trimming left V 5 bases short and J 9 bases short, with 19 bases between. CDR3 length equals 15 residues. Germline CDR1 and CDR2: SGHTA and FQGNSA. The CDR3 region has the DNA TGTGCCAGCAGCCGAGCCGGGATCGGGACCCGGGAGCTGTTTTTT. As protein: CASSRAGIGTRELFF. Drawing the rest from reference TRBV7-2 and TRBJ2-2, the complete variable domain is GAGVSQSPSNKVTEKGKDVELRCDPISGHTALYWYRQSLGQGLEFLIYFQGNSAPDKSGLPSDRFSAERTGGSVSTLTIQRTQQEDSAVYLCASSRAGIGTRELFFGEGSRLTVL.

This clonotype was picked up a small number of times. This chain uses TRBV7-2 with TRBJ1-5, with a tentative D call TRBD1 (5 bases). V was pared by 3 bases and J by 5 bases, with 14 bases between. The V gene's germline CDR1 is SGHTA and CDR2 FQGNSA. The CDR3 has 15 amino acids. CDR3 amino acids: CASSLAGAGHQPQHF. CDR3 nucleotides: TGTGCCAGCAGCTTGGCCGGGGCAGGGCATCAGCCCCAGCATTTT. The full variable domain, its missing parts supplied by reference TRBV7-2 and TRBJ1-5, is GAGVSQSPSNKVTEKGKDVELRCDPISGHTALYWYRQSLGQGLEFLIYFQGNSAPDKSGLPSDRFSAERTGGSVSTLTIQRTQQEDSAVYLCASSLAGAGHQPQHFGDGTRLSIL.

This clonotype was found many times. The junction departs from the called germline gene at one end, perhaps through a read error. The V gene is TRBV24-1, the J gene TRBJ2-7; D not resolved. The germline CDR1 and CDR2 sequences are KGHDR and SFDVKD. The CDR3 consists of 9 residues. CDR3 bases: TGTGCCACCAGTGATACGGAGAACTTC. This sequence encodes CATSDTENF.

This clonotype was recorded many times. The chain uses TRBV12-3 or TRBV12-4 and TRBJ2-1; TRBD2 matches at 9 bases. The CDR3 sequence is 15 residues long. V was pared by 1 base and J by 8 bases, with 6 bases of the junction left unmatched. The DNA of the CDR3 is TGTGCCAGCAGTTTAGGCGGGAGGGCTAGGGATGAGCAGTTCTTC. Amino acid sequence: CASSLGGRARDEQFF.

As for this clonotype: Being one base from a much bigger clone, this may be a read error. The chain links TRBV4-2 to TRBJ1-1; the D is unclear. Trimming took off 4 bases at V and 6 bases at J, with 12 bases between the two ends. Looked up from germline, CDR1 is LGHNA and CDR2 is YNFKEQ. The CDR3 contains 13 residues. The CDR3 loop is CASSRKVVAEAFF. CDR3 DNA sequence: TGTGCCAGCAGCCGCAAAGTGGTTGCTGAAGCTTTCTTT.

This clonotype has ten or more counts. This sequence joins TRBV20-1 and TRBJ1-4; tentative D call: TRBD1 (5 bases). The CDR3 totals 12 residues. Trimming removed 3 bases from V and 10 bases from J, with 12 bases in between. Germline lookup yields CDR1 DFQATT and CDR2 SNEGSKA (reference sequence). DNA for the CDR3: TGCAGTGCTAGTGGTCCGGGGCGAAAACTGTTTTTT. Protein product: CSASGPGRKLFF.

The sample holds many counts of this clonotype. The V and J genes are TRBV20-1 and TRBJ2-1; tentative D call: TRBD2 (6 bases). Germline values: CDR1 DFQATT, CDR2 SNEGSKA (reference sequence). V was cut by 6 bases and J by 0 bases, with 15 bases left in between. This CDR3 comprises 15 residues. The CDR3 here is CSADGAGSSYNEQFF. CDR3 nucleotide sequence: TGCAGTGCCGATGGAGCGGGCTCCTCCTACAATGAGCAGTTCTTC.

This clonotype was seen a few times. The gene calls are TRBV25-1 and TRBJ2-7; 7 nucleotides match TRBD2. V gave up 3 bases and J gave up 3 bases; unmatched junction bases: 2. The germline gives CDR1 MGHDK, CDR2 SYGVNS. CDR3 length: 13 amino acids. The CDR3 DNA sequence: TGTGCCAGCAGTGAGCGGGAGAACTACGAGCAGTACTTC. Translation gives CASSERENYEQYF.

The table lists this clonotype with many counts. The CDR3 nucleotides are TGTGCCGGAGGGGACACTGAAGCTTTCTTT. It specifies CAGGDTEAFF. The V gene is TRBV30, the J gene TRBJ1-1; D perhaps matches TRBD1 (5 bases). The germline V gene encodes CDR1 GTSNPN and CDR2 SVGIG (reference sequence). The CDR3 is made up of 10 amino acids. V lost 8 bases and J lost 3, with 7 bases in between.

This clonotype has ten or more counts. This chain links TRBV20-1 with TRBJ2-3; TRBD2 matches at 8 bases. Trimming at V came to 0 bases and at J to 5 bases, leaving 16 bases not matched to a gene. The germline CDR1 and CDR2 sequences are DFQATT and SNEGSKA (reference sequence). The CDR3 has 18 amino acids. CDR3 bases: TGCAGTGCTAGAGATTTCCAACTAGCGGAGCCACTTAGAGATACGCAGTATTTT. It yields the protein CSARDFQLAEPLRDTQYF.

This clonotype occurred a few times. This chain joins TRBV11-2 and TRBJ2-7; 7 bases line up with TRBD1. The CDR3 is 13 residues long. V gave up 4 bases and J gave up 2 bases; unmatched junction bases: 2. Germline CDR1 is SGHAT and CDR2 is FQNNGV. CDR3 DNA sequence: TGTGCCAGCAGCTGGGGACAGACCTACGAGCAGTACTTC. Protein product: CASSWGQTYEQYF.

The chain has TRBV19 and TRBJ2-1, with 11 nucleotides matching TRBD2. Germline CDR1 and CDR2: LNHDA and SQIVND (reference sequence). This CDR3 region has 15 residues. V lost 7 bases and J lost 6; bases outside the gene matches: 8. The CDR3 spells CASIPGTSGPNEQFF. The CDR3 DNA is TGTGCCAGTATTCCGGGGACTAGCGGCCCCAATGAGCAGTTCTTC.

Many counts were recorded for this clonotype. This chain uses TRBV11-3 with TRBJ2-3; 12 positions match TRBD2. CDR3 length: 17 amino acids. V lost 5 bases and J lost 1; bases outside the gene matches: 7. Germline loops: CDR1 SGHNT, CDR2 YENEEA. The CDR3 nucleotides are TGTGCCAGCAGCCGTCGACTAGCGGGAGACGGCACAGATACGCAGTATTTT. Its translation: CASSRRLAGDGTDTQYF.

This clonotype occurred many times. The chain has TRBV11-2 and TRBJ1-1; D unresolved. The CDR3 loop spans 15 amino acids. V lost 0 bases and J 9 bases, leaving 17 bases between the germline ends. Germline loops: CDR1 SGHAT, CDR2 FQNNGV. The CDR3 loop is CASSLDGGQARQAFF. Here the CDR3 DNA reads TGTGCCAGCAGCTTAGACGGCGGCCAGGCACGGCAAGCTTTCTTT. The full variable domain, with the rest looked up from reference TRBV11-2 and TRBJ1-1, is EAGVAQSPRYKIIEKRQSVAFWCNPISGHATLYWYQQILGQGPKLLIQFQNNGVVDDSQLPKDRFSAERLKGVDSTLKIQPAKLEDSAVYLCASSLDGGQARQAFFGQGTRLTVV.

At least ten counts were recorded for this clonotype. The rearrangement joins TRBV7-2 to TRBJ1-2; weak D call: TRBD1 (5 bases). Germline loops: CDR1 SGHTA, CDR2 FQGNSA. The CDR3 sequence is 14 residues long. Trimming removed 7 bases from V and 3 bases from J, with 15 bases in between. CDR3 nucleotide sequence: TGTGCCAGCACGCAGGGACGCCCAGACTATGGCTACACCTTC. This gives the protein CASTQGRPDYGYTF.

This clonotype was detected many times. The chain combines TRBV5-4 with TRBJ2-1; 9 nucleotides align to TRBD2. The CDR3 length is 19 residues. Germline V gene data show CDR1 as SGHNT and CDR2 as YYREEE (reference sequence). Trimming removed 0 bases from V and 0 bases from J; junction bases left unmatched: 10. CDR3 bases: TGTGCCAGCAGCTTGGCCGGCCCAGCGGGAGGACGCTCCTACAATGAGCAGTTCTTC. It codes for CASSLAGPAGGRSYNEQFF.

This clonotype was detected many times. The chain joins TRBV20-1 to TRBJ1-4; possible D gene TRBD1, 5 bases. Trimming cost V 4 bases and J 4 bases, with 10 bases left between them. This CDR3 has 13 residues. Germline V CDR1 and CDR2: DFQATT, SNEGSKA (reference sequence). Here the CDR3 reads CSATRGVNEKLFF. CDR3 in DNA: TGCAGTGCTACCCGGGGGGTTAATGAAAAACTGTTTTTT.

V usage is TRBV7-9 and J usage is TRBJ2-4; TRBD2 matches 8 bases. V lost 5 bases, J lost 4 bases, and 4 bases stayed unmatched. This CDR3 is 14 amino acids long. Germline lookup yields CDR1 SEHNR and CDR2 FQNEAQ (reference sequence). The CDR3 is CASSPGGIKNIQYF. In DNA form, the CDR3 reads TGTGCCAGCAGCCCGGGAGGGATAAAAAACATTCAGTACTTC.

This clonotype was recorded at least ten times. V usage is TRBV5-5 and J usage is TRBJ1-2, with D perhaps TRBD1 (5 bases). The CDR3 is 16 residues long. Germline V CDR1 and CDR2: SGHKS, YYEKEE (reference sequence). The V end lost 3 bases, the J end lost 4 bases, and 19 bases lay between the germline ends. The CDR3 DNA is TGTGCCAGCAGCTCCACCGCCGCGGGGCGCGTCTATGGCTACACCTTC. Translated: CASSSTAAGRVYGYTF.

The rearrangement links TRBV9 to TRBJ1-2; D unresolved. Germline V gene sequence: CDR1 SGDLS, CDR2 YYNGEE. The CDR3 runs to 13 residues. V dropped 0 bases and J dropped 4 bases, with 7 bases sitting between them. In DNA, the CDR3 is TGTGCCAGCAGCGTAGGTGGGCTCTATGGCTACACCTTC. It translates to CASSVGGLYGYTF.

This clonotype has ten or more counts. The V call is TRBV6-2 or TRBV6-3, the J call TRBJ2-1; 9 nucleotides agree with TRBD2. Trimming removed 5 bases from V and 4 bases from J; junction bases left unmatched: 9. Germline V lookup: CDR1 MNHEY, CDR2 SVGEGT. This CDR3 is 16 amino acids long. The CDR3 DNA follows: TGTGCCAGCAGTCGGCCTGTGGCGGGGGGGTACAATGAGCAGTTCTTC. Translating gives CASSRPVAGGYNEQFF.

There are a few counts of this clonotype. This rearrangement joins TRBV5-4 to TRBJ2-7; D gene unclear. In germline, CDR1 is SGHNT, CDR2 YYREEE (reference sequence). The CDR3 contains 12 residues. V lost 3 bases and J 3 bases, leaving 7 bases between the germline ends. This CDR3 reads CASSSDFYEQYF. The CDR3 DNA reads TGTGCCAGCAGCTCCGACTTCTACGAGCAGTACTTC.

This clonotype appeared many times. The chain is built from TRBV7-9 and TRBJ1-6; 8 bases fit TRBD1. CDR1 is SEHNR and CDR2 is FQNEAQ in the germline V gene (reference sequence). This CDR3 region has 14 residues. Trimming removed 3 bases from V and 13 bases from J; junction bases left unmatched: 8. This chain's CDR3 is CASSFQGQGTPLHF. Written as DNA, the CDR3 is TGTGCCAGCAGCTTCCAAGGACAGGGAACGCCCCTCCACTTT. The variable domain in full, with the rest retrieved from reference TRBV7-9 and TRBJ1-6, is DTGVSQNPRHKITKRGQNVTFRCDPISEHNRLYWYRQTLGQGPEFLTYFQNEAQLEKSRLLSDRFSAERPKGSFSTLEIQRTEQGDSAMYLCASSFQGQGTPLHFGNGTRLTVT.